This T cell receptor (beta chain) was captured by sequencing in a study of early T cells in non-severe SARS-CoV-2 infection. For the study at large: Sequencing of unsorted whole blood was done on bulk RNA, leaving chains unpaired.

Findings and limits, study-wide: CD4 and private specificities were missed by VDJdb matching, which favored anti-spike CD8 responses.

CDR3 length: 16 amino acids. Germline CDR1 and CDR2: MNHEY and SVGEGT. Trimming took 4 bases from V and 4 from J, leaving 17 bases between them. This clonotype was observed a few times. Its target is not known. Molecules of cDNA were individually given unique molecular identifiers that were attached to them. TCRdb called the 5' RACE reads again in MiXCR, with one record for every CDR3 protein. The sample lists over 100,000 distinct CDR3 sequences, around 13% occurring once. The chain joins TRBV6-2 or TRBV6-3 to TRBJ1-5; D gene unclear. The clonotype originates from an adult who was a healthcare worker with PCR-confirmed SARS-CoV-2 infection or an uninfected control (not recorded which). The sequenced material came from whole blood. The CDR3, as DNA: TGTGCCAGCAGTTTAAGAAGGGAGTCGACAAATCAGCCCCAGCATTTT. It encodes CASSLRRESTNQPQHF.